These 28 T cell receptor beta chains were all obtained from the same sample, sequenced in a study of T-cell reconstitution after alpha-beta-depleted transplantation in children. Unique molecular identifiers were incorporated into the prepared TCRbeta library. MiXCR was run by TCRdb on the PCR reads, yielding one entry per CDR3 protein. The profile shows about 260,000 distinct CDR3 sequences, around a tenth of them singletons. This material consisted of peripheral blood, taken 180 days after TCRalphabeta/CD19-depleted stem cell transplant. The origin of the receptors is a male patient between 2 and 10 years old who had a stem cell transplant for chronic granulomatous disease, so the T cells may come from the graft donor.

This clonotype was observed many times. The J gene is TRBJ2-2, the V gene TRBV7-8; TRBD2 agrees at 8 bases. This CDR3 comprises 14 residues. Germline CDR1 and CDR2: SGHVS and FQNEAQ. With V trimmed by 11 bases and J by 4 bases, 9 bases remained unmatched. CDR3 sequence (DNA): TGTGCCTTCTCAGCGGGGGCCCTCACCGGGGAGCTGTTTTTT. Its protein is CAFSAGALTGELFF.

This clonotype came up many times. The chain uses TRBV10-3 and TRBJ2-7, with a weak D call TRBD2 (5 bases). The germline gives CDR1 ENHRY, CDR2 SYGVKD. Trimming shortened V by 6 bases and J by 4 bases, and 22 bases separated the two germline ends. The CDR3 extends over 16 amino acids. The CDR3 sequence is CAIRGSPRGQQYEQYF. CDR3 DNA sequence: TGTGCCATCAGGGGGTCTCCGCGCGGGCAGCAGTACGAGCAGTACTTC.

Ten or more counts support this clonotype. The chain couples TRBV27 to TRBJ2-6, with TRBD1 matching 8 bases. Germline assignment: CDR1 MNHEY and CDR2 SMNVEV (reference sequence). The CDR3 is made up of 19 amino acids. Unmatched junction bases numbered 14, after V lost 5 bases and J lost 2 bases. CDR3 residues: CASSPARTGTVPGANVLTF. CDR3 in DNA: TGTGCCAGCAGTCCAGCACGGACAGGGACTGTCCCTGGGGCCAACGTCCTGACTTTC.

This clonotype was detected many times. V usage is TRBV7-9 and J usage is TRBJ2-5; 11 nucleotides line up with TRBD2. V gave up 5 bases and J gave up 2 bases; unmatched junction bases: 7. The germline gives CDR1 SEHNR, CDR2 FQNEAQ (reference sequence). CDR3 size: 16 residues. The CDR3 loop is CASSPGLAALQETQYF. In DNA form, the CDR3 reads TGTGCCAGCAGCCCGGGACTAGCGGCATTACAAGAGACCCAGTACTTC.

This clonotype was seen at least ten times. The chain carries TRBV7-9 and TRBJ1-5, with D perhaps TRBD1 (5 bases). Trimming took off 5 bases at V and 7 bases at J, with 15 bases between the two ends. Germline loops: CDR1 SEHNR, CDR2 FQNEAQ (reference sequence). The CDR3 spans 14 residues. DNA for the CDR3: TGTGCCAGCAGCCTCGGGGGGGTGAAGCAGCCCCAGCATTTT. The encoded protein is CASSLGGVKQPQHF.

CDR3 sequence (DNA): TGCAGTGCTAGTGGACTAGCGGGAAACACCGGGGAGCTGTTTTTT. As protein: CSASGLAGNTGELFF. This chain links TRBV20-1 with TRBJ2-2; 12 nucleotides align to TRBD2. Trimming cost V 3 bases and J 2 bases; bases outside gene matches: 1. In germline, CDR1 is DFQATT, CDR2 SNEGSKA (reference sequence). The CDR3 totals 15 residues.

The genes are TRBV12-3 or TRBV12-4 and TRBJ2-3, with TRBD2 matching 9 bases. The V gene end was trimmed by 5 bases and the J gene end by 5 bases; junction bases not matched to a gene: 8. The CDR3 sequence is 15 residues long. The CDR3 is CASSEERGVIDTQYF. CDR3 coding DNA: TGTGCCAGCAGTGAAGAGCGGGGGGTGATAGATACGCAGTATTTT.

This clonotype was detected many times. The chain combines TRBV2 with TRBJ2-3, with D possibly matching TRBD1 (5 bases). The CDR3 spans 14 residues. Between the trimmed V and J ends, which lost 2 bases and 8 bases, there was a span of 14 bases. Germline CDR1 is SNHLY and CDR2 is FYNNEI. This CDR3 is CASSEQGARGTQYF. In DNA, the CDR3 is TGTGCCAGCAGTGAACAGGGTGCCCGAGGTACGCAGTATTTT.

This clonotype was seen ten or more times. The rearrangement uses TRBV7-2 and TRBJ2-1; 11 bases fit TRBD1. The V segment lost 0 bases and the J segment 8 bases; nucleotides outside the gene matches: 6. The germline V gene encodes CDR1 SGHTA and CDR2 FQGNSA. The CDR3 spans 16 residues. CDR3 protein: CASSLALGTGGYEQFF. In nucleotides, the CDR3 is TGTGCCAGCAGCTTAGCTCTCGGGACAGGGGGTTATGAGCAGTTCTTC.

This clonotype has only a few counts. V gene TRBV7-2 combines with J gene TRBJ2-3; D is perhaps TRBD1 (5 bases). CDR1 is SGHTA and CDR2 is FQGNSA in the germline V gene. Trimming pared 1 base from V and 0 bases from J, leaving 14 bases between. The CDR3 loop spans 17 amino acids. The CDR3 DNA is TGTGCCAGCAGCTTAGGGGGCGGTACCACTAGCACAGATACGCAGTATTTT. This encodes CASSLGGGTTSTDTQYF.

This clonotype was recorded many times. V and J are TRBV18 and TRBJ2-2, with TRBD1 matching 8 bases. This CDR3 spans 16 amino acids. Losses at the gene ends were 2 bases for V and 6 bases for J; bases not matched to a gene: 8. Per the germline V gene, CDR1 is KGHSH and CDR2 is LQKENI. The CDR3 DNA is TGTGCCAGCTCACCAGCTGCGGACAGGGTCGCCGGGGAGCTGTTTTTT. Its protein is CASSPAADRVAGELFF. Full variable domain (outside the CDR3, taken from reference TRBV18 and TRBJ2-2): NAGVMQNPRHLVRRRGQEARLRCSPMKGHSHVYWYRQLPEEGLKFMVYLQKENIIDESGMPKERFSAEFPKEGPSILRIQQVVRGDSAAYFCASSPAADRVAGELFFGEGSRLTVL.

This clonotype occurred many times. The chain carries TRBV28 and TRBJ2-7, with D tentatively TRBD1 or TRBD2 (5 bases each). The CDR3 spans 15 residues. V lost 6 bases to trimming and J lost 0 bases, with 15 bases between them. Germline assignment: CDR1 MDHEN and CDR2 SYDVKM. CDR3 loop: CASSRPGRSSYEQYF. The CDR3 nucleotides are TGTGCCAGCAGCCGACCGGGACGGAGCTCCTACGAGCAGTACTTC.

This clonotype was counted at least ten times. The chain joins TRBV28 to TRBJ1-2; 9 bases are shared with TRBD1. The CDR3 sequence is 15 residues long. V gave up 6 bases and J gave up 4 bases; unmatched junction bases: 9. The germline CDR1 and CDR2 sequences are MDHEN and SYDVKM. CDR3 DNA: TGTGCCAGCAGCCACACCGGGACAGGGCTCTATGGCTACACCTTC. As protein: CASSHTGTGLYGYTF.

In this sample, this clonotype turned up many times. The V and J genes are TRBV5-5 and TRBJ1-1; TRBD1 is a possible D gene (6 bases). Looked up from germline, CDR1 is SGHKS and CDR2 is YYEKEE (reference sequence). The V end was cut by 4 bases, the J end by 1 base, with 17 bases between. The CDR3 is 16 residues long. CDR3 nucleotide sequence: TGTGCCAGCAGCCCCTATGTCGGGACACCGAACACTGAAGCTTTCTTT. Translating it yields CASSPYVGTPNTEAFF.

This clonotype appeared many times. J is TRBJ2-7 and V is TRBV5-1, with TRBD1 identical over 8 bases. With 0 bases clipped from V and 2 bases from J, the junction kept 10 bases outside the gene matches. Germline V gene data show CDR1 as SGHRS and CDR2 as YFSETQ. This CDR3 region has 17 residues. The CDR3 spells CASSLGVLTGVAYEQYF. CDR3 bases: TGCGCCAGCAGCTTGGGGGTCCTGACAGGGGTAGCCTACGAGCAGTACTTC.

This clonotype has a count of ten or more. V and J are TRBV20-1 and TRBJ2-7; D perhaps matches TRBD2 (6 bases). Deletions cut 0 bases from V and 3 bases from J, with 15 bases between. The length of the CDR3 is 15 residues. Germline CDR1 is DFQATT and CDR2 is SNEGSKA (reference sequence). The CDR3 DNA reads TGCAGTGCTAGAGATCTGAGACTAGGGCTCTACGAGCAGTACTTC. Translating it yields CSARDLRLGLYEQYF.

The sample holds many counts of this clonotype. The chain combines TRBV28 with TRBJ2-5; 12 bases map to TRBD1. CDR3 length: 16 amino acids. V lost 8 bases and J lost 4; bases outside the gene matches: 11. The germline V gene has CDR1 MDHEN and CDR2 SYDVKM. The CDR3 nucleotides are TGTGCCAGCTACCCCTCCGGGACAGGGGGCGTAGAGACCCAGTACTTC. Protein product: CASYPSGTGGVETQYF.

This clonotype was counted at least ten times. The rearrangement joins TRBV9 to TRBJ2-7, with 10 bases lining up with TRBD2. The length of the CDR3 is 15 residues. From germline, CDR1 is SGDLS and CDR2 YYNGEE. V lost 4 bases, J lost 2 bases, and 6 bases stayed unmatched. The CDR3 loop reads CASSTGLAVTYEQYF. The CDR3 DNA follows: TGTGCCAGCAGCACCGGACTAGCGGTGACCTACGAGCAGTACTTC.

In regard to this clonotype: A single base separates this from a much larger clone, so it may be a read error. The chain couples TRBV3-1 to TRBJ2-1; no clear D gene. Germline V lookup: CDR1 LGHDT, CDR2 YNNKEL (reference sequence). V was cut by 0 bases and J by 2 bases, with 11 bases left in between. This CDR3 comprises 16 residues. This CDR3 is CASSQDIISPYNEQFF. The DNA of the CDR3 is TGTGCCAGCAGCCAAGATATCATTTCTCCCTACAATGAGCAGTTCTTC.

This clonotype came up many times. This rearrangement joins TRBV7-3 to TRBJ1-1; 7 bases map to TRBD1. The CDR3 is 17 amino acids. CDR1 is SGHTA, CDR2 FQGTGA, per germline. V was clipped by 6 bases and J by 8 bases; unmatched bases: 21. The CDR3 DNA reads as TGTGCCAGCAGTCCTACAGGGGCTTGGCGTTTCGGAGAGGAAGCTTTCTTT. It is translated as CASSPTGAWRFGEEAFF.

This clonotype was detected ten times or more. The chain has TRBV20-1 and TRBJ2-7, with 8 bases that match TRBD1. Per the germline V gene, CDR1 is DFQATT and CDR2 is SNEGSKA (reference sequence). The CDR3 runs 16 residues. The ends lost 1 base at V and 4 bases at J; junction bases unmatched: 12. CDR3 loop: CSARGAGQGIKYEQYF. CDR3 sequence (DNA): TGCAGTGCTAGAGGGGCTGGACAGGGTATTAAGTACGAGCAGTACTTC.

This clonotype was detected many times. The chain recombines TRBV5-1 with TRBJ2-7; D assignment may be TRBD1 or TRBD2 (5 bases each). The CDR3 extends over 13 amino acids. V dropped 0 bases and J dropped 7 bases, with 11 bases sitting between them. Looked up from germline, CDR1 is SGHRS and CDR2 is YFSETQ. CDR3 loop: CASSLGRGREQYF. Written as DNA, the CDR3 is TGCGCCAGCAGCTTGGGAAGGGGACGGGAGCAGTACTTC.

This clonotype was detected many times. The CDR3 is CASSSDRVTQYF. The CDR3 nucleotides read TGTGCCAGCAGCTCTGACAGGGTGACCCAGTACTTC. J is TRBJ2-5 and V is TRBV7-8, with 7 bases that match TRBD1. The junction had 3 bases not matched to a gene; V was cut back by 4 bases and J by 7 bases. The CDR3 spans 12 residues. Germline V gene sequence: CDR1 SGHVS, CDR2 FQNEAQ.

This clonotype was seen repeatedly, ten times or more. The chain is built from TRBV5-1 and TRBJ2-7, with unresolved D. The V gene's germline CDR1 is SGHRS and CDR2 YFSETQ. V was shortened by 0 bases and J by 10 bases, with 17 bases between the two germline ends. The CDR3 is made up of 14 amino acids. The CDR3 loop reads CASSLAMDGTFQYF. CDR3 DNA: TGCGCCAGCAGCTTGGCGATGGATGGCACATTCCAGTACTTC. The variable domain in full, with the rest retrieved from reference TRBV5-1 and TRBJ2-7, is KAGVTQTPRYLIKTRGQQVTLSCSPISGHRSVSWYQQTPGQGLQFLFEYFSETQRNKGNFPGRFSGRQFSNSRSEMNVSTLELGDSALYLCASSLAMDGTFQYFGPGTRLTVT.

The sample holds many counts of this clonotype. The rearrangement links TRBV20-1 to TRBJ2-1; tentative D call: TRBD2 (5 bases). The CDR3 totals 15 residues. V shed 6 bases and J shed 0 bases, with 15 bases lying between them. Germline V lookup: CDR1 DFQATT, CDR2 SNEGSKA (reference sequence). Here the CDR3 reads CSAELASSSYNEQFF. DNA for the CDR3: TGCAGTGCGGAGCTAGCCTCAAGCTCCTACAATGAGCAGTTCTTC.

This clonotype was seen repeatedly, ten times or more. The chain links TRBV19 to TRBJ2-3; D is unresolved. Deletions cut 3 bases from V and 5 bases from J, with 3 bases between. Looked up from germline, CDR1 is LNHDA and CDR2 is SQIVND (reference sequence). The CDR3 has 11 amino acids. CDR3 DNA sequence: TGTGCCAGTAGTATTGGAGATACGCAGTATTTT. It specifies CASSIGDTQYF.

Many counts were recorded for this clonotype. The rearrangement uses TRBV5-1 and TRBJ2-2; D is perhaps TRBD1 (6 bases). Germline V gives CDR1 SGHRS, CDR2 YFSETQ. There are 14 residues in the CDR3. V lost 7 bases and J lost 5, with 15 bases in between. Here the CDR3 reads CASRFQGTTGELFF. CDR3 DNA: TGCGCCAGCCGTTTCCAAGGGACAACCGGGGAGCTGTTTTTT. Full variable domain (outside the CDR3, taken from reference TRBV5-1 and TRBJ2-2): KAGVTQTPRYLIKTRGQQVTLSCSPISGHRSVSWYQQTPGQGLQFLFEYFSETQRNKGNFPGRFSGRQFSNSRSEMNVSTLELGDSALYLCASRFQGTTGELFFGEGSRLTVL.

The J gene is TRBJ1-2, the V gene TRBV4-2; D unresolved. The CDR3 sequence is 13 residues long. V lost 10 bases and J 1 base, leaving 13 bases between the germline ends. Looked up from germline, CDR1 is LGHNA and CDR2 is YNFKEQ. The CDR3 loop is CAMSPGFNYGYTF. CDR3 DNA sequence: TGTGCCATGAGCCCGGGGTTTAACTATGGCTACACCTTC.